Each of the 5 T cell receptor beta chains below was sequenced from the same sample in a study of blood T cells in healthy people across ages (dated by TCRdb to the mid-2010s). The library was obtained by 5' RACE. The sequencer listed for this sample is Illumina HiSeq 2500. A second PCR of about 7 to 12 cycles was performed with a sample-barcoded 5' primer and a J-beta primer mix. TCRdb cleaned the public reads at Q25 with fastp, built clones with MiXCR and kept in-frame beta chains. For every CDR3 protein sequence, its rows merge into one entry that carries the most common genes and DNA. Across this sample there are over 600,000 distinct CDR3 sequences, with around three fifths seen only once. Clones ranked in the top ten supply about 26% of the sample. The specimen sequenced was blood. All receptors come from a middle-aged man in good health.

This clonotype was counted between two and nine times. This sequence joins TRBV29-1 and TRBJ1-2; D is unresolved. The germline gives CDR1 SQVTM, CDR2 ANQGSEA. V was clipped by 7 bases and J by 3 bases, with 9 bases between them. The CDR3 covers 11 residues. The CDR3 sequence is CSATQYYGYTF. Here the CDR3 DNA reads TGCAGCGCAACCCAGTACTATGGCTACACCTTC.

On this clonotype: With a much larger clone just one base away, this may be a read error. The J gene is TRBJ2-3, the V gene TRBV9, with D perhaps TRBD2 (6 bases). The germline V gene encodes CDR1 SGDLS and CDR2 YYNGEE. Between the trimmed V and J ends, which lost 5 bases and 7 bases, there was a span of 17 bases. The CDR3 covers 14 residues. This CDR3 reads CASSPRDSCNTQYF. The CDR3, as DNA: TGTGCCAGCAGTCCACGGGACTCCTGTAATACGCAGTATTTT. The complete variable domain, with remaining parts taken from reference TRBV9 and TRBJ2-3, reads DSGVTQTPKHLITATGQRVTLRCSPRSGDLSVYWYQQSLDQGLQFLIQYYNGEERAKGNILERFSAQQFPDLHSELNLSSLELGDSALYFCASSPRDSCNTQYFGPGTRLTVL.

The V gene is TRBV24-1, the J gene TRBJ2-3; D is ambiguous. Between the trimmed V and J ends, which lost 0 bases and 0 bases, there was a span of 6 bases. The CDR3 covers 15 residues. Germline lookup yields CDR1 KGHDR and CDR2 SFDVKD. The CDR3 protein is CATSDLWGSTDTQYF. CDR3 in DNA: TGTGCCACCAGTGATTTGTGGGGTAGCACAGATACGCAGTATTTT.

This chain links TRBV20-1 with TRBJ2-1; 7 nucleotides match TRBD1. Germline CDR1 reads DFQATT; CDR2 reads SNEGSKA (reference sequence). J lost 7 bases, V lost 6 bases, and 9 bases had no gene match. The CDR3 has 13 amino acids. CDR3 region: CSAPKTGKNEQFF. The CDR3 bases are TGCAGTGCCCCAAAGACAGGGAAAAATGAGCAGTTCTTC.

The rearrangement uses TRBV20-1 and TRBJ1-5, with D unclear. The V end was cut by 0 bases, the J end by 6 bases, with 15 bases between. The CDR3 runs 15 residues. The germline V gene has CDR1 DFQATT and CDR2 SNEGSKA (reference sequence). In DNA, the CDR3 is TGCAGTGCTAGAGATAAACCCGGGAGTGGTCAGCCCCAGCATTTT. This sequence encodes CSARDKPGSGQPQHF.